A single sample gave rise to the 32 T cell receptor beta chains below, sequenced in a study of blood T cell repertoires in COVID-19. TCRdb's table, derived via immunoSEQ multiplex PCR, lists solely in-frame clones and lacks some. This table holds under 100,000 clones, around 86% found once. Sequenced material: peripheral blood. The receptors here all came from a woman aged 65 to 85 with acute or convalescent COVID-19.

This chain joins TRBV5-1 and TRBJ2-3; 13 bases align to TRBD2. The germline V gene has CDR1 SGHRS and CDR2 YFSETQ. V lost 4 bases and J lost 3; bases outside the gene matches: 14. The CDR3 has 19 residues. The CDR3 nucleotides are TGCGCCAGCAGCCCTGAAGGGACTAGCGGGGAAGCCGGTACAGATACGCAGTATTTT. It translates to CASSPEGTSGEAGTDTQYF.

This chain joins TRBV7-8 and TRBJ1-2; D is ambiguous. This CDR3 has 16 amino acids. Germline loops: CDR1 SGHVS, CDR2 FQNEAQ. V was trimmed by 1 base and J by 8 bases, leaving 20 bases between them. The CDR3: CASSLGFGSWALGYTF. In DNA form, the CDR3 reads TGTGCCAGCAGCTTAGGGTTCGGCAGTTGGGCTTTGGGCTACACCTTC.

The chain links TRBV2 to TRBJ2-1; 7 bases are shared with TRBD2. The CDR3 contains 13 residues. The trim removed 2 bases at V and 6 bases at J, leaving 1 base unmatched. CDR1 is SNHLY and CDR2 is FYNNEI in the germline V gene. CDR3 bases: TGTGCCAGCAGTGAATCGGGGGGCAATGAGCAGTTCTTC. Amino acid sequence: CASSESGGNEQFF.

The rearrangement uses TRBV6-5 and TRBJ1-2; TRBD1 matches 7 bases. Germline trimming cut 7 bases from V and 6 bases from J; bases unmatched to any gene: 5. The CDR3 is made up of 12 amino acids. Germline lookup yields CDR1 MNHEY and CDR2 SVGAGI. The CDR3 loop reads CASTRQGNGYTF. The DNA of the CDR3 is TGTGCCAGCACCCGACAGGGAAATGGCTACACCTTC.

The V gene is TRBV27, the J gene TRBJ1-1; D is possibly TRBD1 (6 bases). Germline loops: CDR1 MNHEY, CDR2 SMNVEV (reference sequence). CDR3 length: 13 amino acids. Trimming left V 6 bases short and J 8 bases short, with 16 bases between. CDR3 region: CASSPGTNLEAFF. The CDR3 bases are TGTGCCAGCAGCCCCGGGACAAACTTAGAAGCTTTCTTT.

V is TRBV7-2 and J is TRBJ1-1; 8 bases are a match to TRBD1. V shed 1 base, J shed 1 base, and the junction held 2 bases outside the gene matches. The CDR3 is 15 residues long. Germline CDR1 SGHTA, CDR2 FQGNSA. The CDR3 sequence is CASSLEGTGNTEAFF. The DNA for the CDR3 is TGTGCCAGCAGCTTAGAGGGGACAGGGAACACTGAAGCTTTCTTT.

This clone has only a few counts. This chain joins TRBV27 and TRBJ1-5; D is uncertain. CDR3 size: 13 residues. V was trimmed by 3 bases and J by 4 bases, leaving 7 bases between them. Germline assignment: CDR1 MNHEY and CDR2 SMNVEV (reference sequence). Written as DNA, the CDR3 is TGTGCCAGCAGTTTTTCGAGGAATCAGCCCCAGCATTTT. Encoded protein: CASSFSRNQPQHF.

The chain couples TRBV3-1 (or the pseudogene TRBV3-2) to TRBJ1-2, with D tentatively TRBD1 (6 bases). V lost 1 base, J lost 8 bases, and 14 bases lay in between. Germline CDR1 and CDR2: LGHDT and YNNKEL (reference sequence). The CDR3 is 14 amino acids. DNA for the CDR3: TGTGCCAGCAGCCAAGGGAGGTCAGGGGTCGGCTACACCTTC. Its translation is CASSQGRSGVGYTF.

This clone showed up just once. This rearrangement joins TRBV2 to TRBJ2-7; 9 bases match TRBD1. Per the germline V gene, CDR1 is SNHLY and CDR2 is FYNNEI. J lost 2 bases, V lost 8 bases, and 7 bases had no gene match. The length of the CDR3 is 14 residues. The CDR3 sequence is CASDKGQGTYEQYF. The CDR3 DNA is TGTGCCAGCGATAAGGGACAGGGAACCTACGAGCAGTACTTC.

The chain is built from TRBV7-6 and TRBJ1-2; no definite D call. The CDR3 has 13 amino acids. V was pared by 1 base and J by 0 bases, with 3 bases between. The germline CDR1 and CDR2 sequences are SGHVS and FNYEAQ. CDR3 sequence: CASSLGANYGYTF. CDR3 coding DNA: TGTGCCAGCAGCTTAGGAGCTAACTATGGCTACACCTTC.

As DNA, the CDR3 is TGTGCCAGCAGCCGGGGAAATAGCGGCGGTGTTGAGCAGTTCTTC. It codes for CASSRGNSGGVEQFF. The rearrangement uses TRBV7-2 and TRBJ2-1; D possibly corresponds to TRBD2 (6 bases). From germline, CDR1 is SGHTA and CDR2 FQGNSA. The CDR3 extends over 15 amino acids. Trimming removed 5 bases from V and 9 bases from J, with 20 bases in between. Using reference TRBV7-2 and TRBJ2-1 for the parts outside the CDR3, the full variable domain is GAGVSQSPSNKVTEKGKDVELRCDPISGHTALYWYRQSLGQGLEFLIYFQGNSAPDKSGLPSDRFSAERTGGSVSTLTIQRTQQEDSAVYLCASSRGNSGGVEQFFGPGTRLTVL.

This clone was seen only once. The rearrangement joins TRBV7-3 to TRBJ1-1; D is undetermined. Germline V gene sequence: CDR1 SGHTA, CDR2 FQGTGA. The V end lost 2 bases, the J end lost 1 base, and 8 bases lay between the germline ends. The CDR3 is made up of 14 amino acids. The CDR3: CASSLSPGNTEAFF. CDR3 coding DNA: TGTGCCAGCAGCTTATCTCCGGGGAACACTGAAGCTTTCTTT.

This clone came up a few times. The chain has TRBV6-4 and TRBJ2-2, with 7 bases identical to TRBD1. V shed 4 bases, J shed 6 bases, and the junction held 5 bases outside the gene matches. This CDR3 has 14 amino acids. The germline CDR1 and CDR2 sequences are MRHNA and SNTAGT. CDR3 DNA sequence: TGTGCCAGCAGTGCCGGGACAGAGGCCGGGGAGCTGTTTTTT. Protein sequence: CASSAGTEAGELFF.

This sequence joins TRBV7-6 and TRBJ2-6, with D unclear. Per the germline V gene, CDR1 is SGHVS and CDR2 is FNYEAQ. V was shortened by 1 base and J by 2 bases, with 6 bases between the two germline ends. CDR3 length: 15 residues. Here the CDR3 DNA reads TGTGCCAGCAGCTTAGACATCACTGGGGCCAACGTCCTGACTTTC. It specifies CASSLDITGANVLTF.

The V call is TRBV19, the J call TRBJ1-2; no clear D gene. The germline gives CDR1 LNHDA, CDR2 SQIVND (reference sequence). CDR3 size: 13 residues. The ends were cut back, 1 base at V and 5 bases at J, with 8 bases in the middle. This chain's CDR3 is CASSIGIAYGYTF. The CDR3 coding sequence is TGTGCCAGTAGTATAGGAATAGCGTATGGCTACACCTTC.

The chain is built from TRBV29-1 and TRBJ2-1; 12 bases are a match to TRBD2. The germline V gene has CDR1 SQVTM and CDR2 ANQGSEA. V dropped 4 bases and J dropped 5; count of bases not matched to a gene: 9. This CDR3 contains 16 residues. DNA for the CDR3: TGCAGCGTTGCTTTTCCTAGCGGGGGGGCGGACAATGAGCAGTTCTTC. Protein sequence: CSVAFPSGGADNEQFF.

The V and J genes are TRBV6-6 and TRBJ2-1; D unclear. The ends were cut back, 7 bases at V and 2 bases at J, with 12 bases in the middle. The germline V gene has CDR1 MNHNY and CDR2 SVGAGI (reference sequence). This CDR3 comprises 14 residues. CDR3 in amino acids: CASKSTETYNEQFF. CDR3 nucleotide sequence: TGTGCCAGCAAATCGACTGAAACCTACAATGAGCAGTTCTTC.

The sample holds a few counts of this clone. The chain carries TRBV5-4 and TRBJ1-1; the D gene is possibly TRBD1 (5 bases). Trimming pared 0 bases from V and 6 bases from J, leaving 6 bases between. The germline V gene has CDR1 SGHNT and CDR2 YYREEE (reference sequence). The CDR3 sequence is 12 residues long. DNA of the CDR3: TGTGCCAGCAGCTTGGCAGGGTCTGAAGCTTTCTTT. Translated, it gives CASSLAGSEAFF.

The chain recombines TRBV2 with TRBJ1-6; possibly TRBD1 for D (6 bases). CDR1 is SNHLY and CDR2 is FYNNEI in the germline V gene. V dropped 6 bases and J dropped 8 bases, with 14 bases sitting between them. The CDR3 consists of 14 residues. CDR3 residues: CASRNQDRDSPLHF. Written as DNA, the CDR3 is TGTGCCAGCAGAAATCAGGACAGAGATTCACCCCTCCACTTT.

The chain recombines TRBV5-1 with TRBJ1-4, with 7 bases matching TRBD1. Germline CDR1 SGHRS, CDR2 YFSETQ. This CDR3 has 14 residues. Trimming took 1 base from V and 11 from J; bases not matched to a gene: 8. The CDR3: CASSLRTGEDKLFF. CDR3 coding DNA: TGCGCCAGCAGCTTGCGAACAGGGGAGGACAAACTGTTTTTT.

The chain combines TRBV2 with TRBJ1-5; D call uncertain. V gave up 7 bases and J gave up 3 bases, with 10 bases separating them. The CDR3 spans 13 residues. Germline V gene lookup returns CDR1 SNHLY and CDR2 FYNNEI. This CDR3 is CASNRIDNQPQHF. The CDR3 DNA reads TGTGCCAGCAACAGAATAGACAATCAGCCCCAGCATTTT. Using reference TRBV2 and TRBJ1-5 for the parts outside the CDR3, the full variable domain is EPEVTQTPSHQVTQMGQEVILRCVPISNHLYFYWYRQILGQKVEFLVSFYNNEISEKSEIFDDQFSVERPDGSNFTLKIRSTKLEDSAMYFCASNRIDNQPQHFGDGTRLSIL.

The gene calls are TRBV27 and TRBJ1-6; D remains ambiguous. From germline, CDR1 is MNHEY and CDR2 SMNVEV (reference sequence). Trimming removed 4 bases from V and 7 bases from J, with 8 bases in between. This CDR3 is 13 amino acids long. CDR3 loop: CASSSGRNSPLHF. CDR3 bases: TGTGCCAGCAGTTCAGGAAGAAATTCACCCCTCCACTTT.

This clone was counted a few times. This chain links TRBV5-1 with TRBJ1-1; 7 bases agree with TRBD1. The CDR3 has 14 amino acids. The V gene end was trimmed by 4 bases and the J gene end by 2 bases; junction bases not matched to a gene: 5. Per the germline V gene, CDR1 is SGHRS and CDR2 is YFSETQ. The CDR3: CASSPIGGNTEAFF. CDR3 DNA sequence: TGCGCCAGCAGCCCGATAGGGGGCAACACTGAAGCTTTCTTT.

The rearrangement joins TRBV5-4 to TRBJ1-2, with D possibly being TRBD1 (6 bases). The V gene's germline CDR1 is SGHNT and CDR2 YYREEE (reference sequence). This CDR3 spans 13 amino acids. V lost 0 bases and J lost 3, with 6 bases in between. CDR3 nucleotide sequence: TGTGCCAGCAGCTTGGACAGGGACTATGGCTACACCTTC. This sequence encodes CASSLDRDYGYTF.

Only a few counts were recorded for this clone. V is TRBV5-1 and J is TRBJ1-1; D unclear. This CDR3 is built from 15 residues. Germline values: CDR1 SGHRS, CDR2 YFSETQ. Trimming removed 1 base at V and 1 base at J, with 11 bases between. The CDR3 loop reads CASSLNLPGNTEAFF. The CDR3 bases are TGCGCCAGCAGCTTGAATCTTCCGGGGAACACTGAAGCTTTCTTT.

The rearrangement links TRBV28 to TRBJ1-1; weak D call: TRBD1 (5 bases). This CDR3 has 16 residues. The V end lost 3 bases, the J end lost 1 base, and 15 bases lay between the germline ends. Germline assignment: CDR1 MDHEN and CDR2 SYDVKM. The CDR3, as DNA: TGTGCCAGCAGTTTTTATCTGGGGCAGCGGAACACTGAAGCTTTCTTT. This gives the protein CASSFYLGQRNTEAFF.

V usage is TRBV29-1 and J usage is TRBJ1-2; D gene unclear. V gave up 4 bases and J gave up 4 bases, with 13 bases separating them. The germline V gene encodes CDR1 SQVTM and CDR2 ANQGSEA. The CDR3 runs 13 residues. DNA for the CDR3: TGCAGCGTTGTGGCCGGGGTACGCTATGGCTACACCTTC. This gives the protein CSVVAGVRYGYTF.

This clone was seen a few times. The chain has TRBV12-3 or TRBV12-4 and TRBJ2-1, with D possibly being TRBD1 (5 bases). V lost 3 bases and J 6 bases, leaving 9 bases between the germline ends. The CDR3 sequence is 13 residues long. CDR3 nucleotides: TGTGCCAGCAGTTTGGTACAGGTCAATGAGCAGTTCTTC. Translating it yields CASSLVQVNEQFF.

This chain joins TRBV5-6 and TRBJ2-3; TRBD2 aligns across 9 bases. Per germline, CDR1 SGHDT and CDR2 YYEEEE. The CDR3 runs 17 residues. The J segment lost 0 bases and the V segment lost 0 bases, leaving 5 bases of the junction unmatched. Here the CDR3 DNA reads TGTGCCAGCAGCTTGGCTAGCGGGGCTACTAGCACAGATACGCAGTATTTT. This sequence encodes CASSLASGATSTDTQYF.

The chain couples TRBV11-2 to TRBJ2-2, with D tentatively TRBD2 (7 bases). Germline values: CDR1 SGHAT, CDR2 FQNNGV. The V gene lost 5 bases and the J gene lost 6 bases, with 16 bases spanning the gap. This CDR3 is built from 15 residues. The CDR3 DNA reads as TGTGCCAGCAGCCCCTGGGGGGGGGCAGCCGGGGAGCTGTTTTTT. Its protein product is CASSPWGGAAGELFF.

The genes are TRBV10-3 and TRBJ2-2; D might be TRBD1 (5 bases). Germline loops: CDR1 ENHRY, CDR2 SYGVKD. Trimming shortened V by 2 bases and J by 6 bases, and 7 bases separated the two germline ends. CDR3 length: 13 amino acids. CDR3: CAISERQPGELFF. The DNA of the CDR3 is TGTGCCATCAGTGAGCGACAGCCCGGGGAGCTGTTTTTT.

The chain carries TRBV7-3 and TRBJ2-5, with 8 bases aligning to TRBD1. CDR3 length: 14 residues. V lost 3 bases, J lost 4 bases, and 4 bases stayed unmatched. The germline CDR1 and CDR2 sequences are SGHTA and FQGTGA. CDR3: CASSFQGAGETQYF. In DNA form, the CDR3 reads TGTGCCAGCAGCTTTCAGGGGGCGGGAGAGACCCAGTACTTC. The entire variable domain, with the rest obtained from reference TRBV7-3 and TRBJ2-5, is as follows: GAGVSQTPSNKVTEKGKYVELRCDPISGHTALYWYRQSLGQGPEFLIYFQGTGAADDSGLPNDRFFAVRPEGSVSTLKIQRTERGDSAVYLCASSFQGAGETQYFGPGTRLLVL.